Listed below are T cell receptor beta chains from one sample, sequenced in a study of radiation and T cells in renal cell carcinoma. The method was immunoSEQ multiplex PCR; TCRdb's version includes in-frame clones alone and lacks a portion of them. Here the sample spans 20,000 to 25,000 clones, roughly 60% being singletons. Sequenced material: tumor tissue, taken from a patient whose treatment was nephrectomy without radiotherapy. The receptors come from a man aged 40-49 years with renal cell carcinoma. Both conserved end residues are part of each CDR3. A D gene is named only where the DNA matches it firmly. Only some rows state a clone size, as once, few, many or a class for expanded clones.

j_gene: TRBJ2-2; len: 13; abundance: -; v_gene: TRBV7-7; d_gene: -; CDR3aa: CASSPARAGELFF; CDR3nt: TGTGCCAGCAGCCCGGCTAGGGCAGGGGAGCTGTTTTTT
j_gene: TRBJ1-1; len: 13; abundance: -; v_gene: TRBV29-1; d_gene: -; CDR3aa: CSVADGRKTEAFF; CDR3nt: TGCAGCGTTGCCGACGGAAGGAAGACTGAAGCTTTCTTT
j_gene: TRBJ1-6; len: 15; abundance: -; v_gene: TRBV28; d_gene: -; CDR3aa: CASSSVSFYNSPLHF; CDR3nt: TGTGCCAGCAGTAGCGTAAGCTTCTATAATTCACCCCTCCACTTT
j_gene: TRBJ2-5; len: 14; abundance: -; v_gene: TRBV5-4; d_gene: -; CDR3aa: CASSLGQVVETQYF; CDR3nt: TGTGCCAGCAGCTTGGGGCAGGTCGTGGAGACCCAGTACTTC
j_gene: TRBJ1-1; len: 14; abundance: -; v_gene: TRBV6-5; d_gene: -; CDR3aa: CASSLGGANTEAFF; CDR3nt: TGTGCCAGCAGCCTCGGTGGAGCGAACACTGAAGCTTTCTTT
j_gene: TRBJ2-2; len: 16; abundance: -; v_gene: TRBV7-9; d_gene: TRBD1; CDR3aa: CASSLAGTGRTGELFF; CDR3nt: TGTGCCAGCAGCTTAGCTGGGACAGGGAGGACCGGGGAGCTGTTTTTT
j_gene: TRBJ2-1; len: 15; abundance: -; v_gene: TRBV6-5; d_gene: -; CDR3aa: CASSYGGTDINEQFF; CDR3nt: TGTGCCAGCAGTTATGGAGGGACCGATATCAATGAGCAGTTCTTC
j_gene: TRBJ1-5; len: 13; abundance: -; v_gene: TRBV28; d_gene: -; CDR3aa: CASSKNLNQPQHF; CDR3nt: TGTGCCAGCAGCAAGAATCTCAATCAGCCCCAGCATTTT
j_gene: TRBJ1-2; len: 16; abundance: -; v_gene: TRBV15; d_gene: -; CDR3aa: CATSRDRGVGGGGYTF; CDR3nt: TGTGCCACCAGCAGAGATCGCGGAGTCGGGGGGGGTGGCTACACCTTC
j_gene: TRBJ2-7; len: 14; abundance: -; v_gene: TRBV28; d_gene: -; CDR3aa: CASSLGLAVGEQYF; CDR3nt: TGTGCCAGCAGTTTAGGGCTGGCGGTAGGCGAGCAGTACTTC
j_gene: TRBJ2-1; len: 16; abundance: -; v_gene: TRBV9; d_gene: TRBD2; CDR3aa: CASSPRLADMYNEQFF; CDR3nt: TGTGCCAGCAGCCCCAGACTAGCGGATATGTACAATGAGCAGTTCTTC
j_gene: TRBJ1-5; len: 15; abundance: -; v_gene: TRBV12-2; d_gene: -; CDR3aa: CASRLVAGGNQPQHF; CDR3nt: -
j_gene: TRBJ2-1; len: 15; abundance: -; v_gene: TRBV18; d_gene: -; CDR3aa: CASSPPEGLYNEQFF; CDR3nt: TGTGCCAGCTCACCGCCGGAGGGATTATACAATGAGCAGTTCTTC
j_gene: TRBJ1-5; len: 17; abundance: few; v_gene: TRBV7-8; d_gene: TRBD1; CDR3aa: CASSLVLGQFSNQPQHF; CDR3nt: TGTGCCAGCAGCTTAGTTTTGGGACAGTTTAGCAATCAGCCCCAGCATTTT
j_gene: TRBJ2-2; len: 13; abundance: -; v_gene: TRBV19; d_gene: -; CDR3aa: CASTQANTGELFF; CDR3nt: TGTGCCAGTACACAGGCGAACACCGGGGAGCTGTTTTTT
j_gene: TRBJ2-2; len: 13; abundance: -; v_gene: TRBV25-1; d_gene: -; CDR3aa: CASLKGNTGELFF; CDR3nt: TGTGCCAGCTTAAAAGGAAACACCGGGGAGCTGTTTTTT
j_gene: TRBJ2-1; len: 14; abundance: few; v_gene: TRBV5-1; d_gene: -; CDR3aa: CASSLTGGPGEQFF; CDR3nt: TGCGCCAGCAGCTTGACCGGGGGCCCCGGTGAGCAGTTCTTC
j_gene: TRBJ2-1; len: 13; abundance: -; v_gene: TRBV4-3; d_gene: -; CDR3aa: CASSHGTGNEQFF; CDR3nt: TGCGCCAGCAGCCATGGGACGGGCAATGAGCAGTTCTTC
j_gene: TRBJ1-5; len: 15; abundance: -; v_gene: TRBV7-2; d_gene: -; CDR3aa: CASSLTSGSNQPQHF; CDR3nt: TGTGCCAGCAGCTTAACTTCGGGTAGCAATCAGCCCCAGCATTTT
j_gene: TRBJ1-2; len: 19; abundance: once; v_gene: TRBV5-1; d_gene: -; CDR3aa: CASSLGLGEAEPSNYGYTF; CDR3nt: TGCGCCAGCAGCTTGGGACTCGGCGAGGCGGAACCCTCTAACTATGGCTACACCTTC
j_gene: TRBJ2-1; len: 17; abundance: -; v_gene: TRBV18; d_gene: TRBD1; CDR3aa: CASSLTVDRGTYNEQFF; CDR3nt: TGTGCCAGCTCATTAACCGTGGACAGGGGGACCTACAATGAGCAGTTCTTC
j_gene: TRBJ2-7; len: 11; abundance: -; v_gene: TRBV29-1; d_gene: -; CDR3aa: CSVVFTYEQYF; CDR3nt: TGCAGCGTTGTGTTTACCTACGAGCAGTACTTC
j_gene: TRBJ2-5; len: 15; abundance: -; v_gene: TRBV5-1; d_gene: -; CDR3aa: CASSLEQPGRETQYF; CDR3nt: TGCGCCAGCAGCTTAGAGCAGCCGGGAAGGGAGACCCAGTACTTC
j_gene: TRBJ1-6; len: 16; abundance: few; v_gene: TRBV6-6; d_gene: TRBD1; CDR3aa: CASSYATGTGDSPLHF; CDR3nt: TGTGCCAGCAGTTACGCAACCGGGACAGGGGATTCACCCCTCCACTTT
j_gene: TRBJ1-1; len: 15; abundance: -; v_gene: TRBV5-6; d_gene: TRBD1; CDR3aa: CASSPGTGTNTEAFF; CDR3nt: TGTGCCAGCAGCCCCGGGACAGGGACGAACACTGAAGCTTTCTTT
j_gene: TRBJ1-6; len: 16; abundance: -; v_gene: TRBV30; d_gene: -; CDR3aa: CAWSVVGVAYNSPLHF; CDR3nt: TGTGCCTGGAGTGTAGTTGGGGTCGCCTATAATTCACCCCTCCACTTT
j_gene: TRBJ1-5; len: 13; abundance: -; v_gene: TRBV29-1; d_gene: -; CDR3aa: CSVGGAVGQPQHF; CDR3nt: TGCAGCGTTGGGGGGGCGGTCGGTCAGCCCCAGCATTTT
j_gene: TRBJ2-1; len: 14; abundance: few; v_gene: TRBV11-2; d_gene: TRBD2; CDR3aa: CASSSGLADNEQFF; CDR3nt: TGTGCCAGCAGCTCGGGACTAGCGGACAATGAGCAGTTCTTC
j_gene: TRBJ2-4; len: 13; abundance: few; v_gene: TRBV7-2; d_gene: -; CDR3aa: CASSLGREDIQYF; CDR3nt: TGTGCCAGCAGCTTAGGCAGGGAGGACATTCAGTACTTC
j_gene: TRBJ1-5; len: 16; abundance: few; v_gene: TRBV27; d_gene: TRBD1; CDR3aa: CASRVVSGQGNQPQHF; CDR3nt: TGTGCCAGCAGGGTAGTCTCGGGACAGGGGAATCAGCCCCAGCATTTT
j_gene: TRBJ1-1; len: 12; abundance: -; v_gene: TRBV7-8; d_gene: -; CDR3aa: CASSRGNTEAFF; CDR3nt: TGTGCCAGCAGCCGGGGAAACACTGAAGCTTTCTTT
j_gene: TRBJ1-3; len: 15; abundance: -; v_gene: TRBV2; d_gene: -; CDR3aa: CASSVGQGYGNTIYF; CDR3nt: TGTGCCAGCAGTGTTGGGCAGGGGTACGGAAACACCATATATTTT
j_gene: TRBJ1-2; len: 15; abundance: -; v_gene: TRBV6-6; d_gene: -; CDR3aa: CASSYTLNGGSGYTF; CDR3nt: TGTGCCAGCAGTTACACGCTTAACGGAGGGTCTGGCTACACCTTC
j_gene: TRBJ2-4; len: 13; abundance: once; v_gene: TRBV7-3; d_gene: -; CDR3aa: CASSAGLTNIQYF; CDR3nt: TGTGCCAGCAGCGCCGGCCTAACGAACATTCAGTACTTC
j_gene: TRBJ2-5; len: 13; abundance: -; v_gene: TRBV5-1; d_gene: -; CDR3aa: CASRVAPRETQYF; CDR3nt: TGCGCCAGCAGAGTAGCCCCTAGAGAGACCCAGTACTTC
j_gene: TRBJ2-1; len: 15; abundance: few; v_gene: TRBV6-1; d_gene: TRBD1; CDR3aa: CASSGGQEAYNEQFF; CDR3nt: TGTGCCAGCAGTGGAGGACAGGAAGCCTACAATGAGCAGTTCTTC
j_gene: TRBJ1-4; len: 14; abundance: few; v_gene: TRBV19; d_gene: -; CDR3aa: CASSIQGGAEKLFF; CDR3nt: TGTGCCAGTAGTATACAGGGAGGAGCAGAAAAACTGTTTTTT
j_gene: TRBJ2-1; len: 13; abundance: -; v_gene: TRBV6-5; d_gene: -; CDR3aa: CASSLTGNNEQFF; CDR3nt: TGTGCCAGCAGCCTAACCGGGAACAATGAGCAGTTCTTC
j_gene: TRBJ1-6; len: 14; abundance: -; v_gene: TRBV5-6; d_gene: TRBD1; CDR3aa: CASSLDRPSSPLHF; CDR3nt: TGTGCCAGCAGCCTGGACAGGCCCTCTTCACCCCTCCACTTT
j_gene: TRBJ2-4; len: 15; abundance: -; v_gene: TRBV6-6; d_gene: -; CDR3aa: CASSEDRDGKNIQYF; CDR3nt: TGTGCCAGCAGTGAGGATCGGGACGGAAAAAACATTCAGTACTTC
j_gene: TRBJ1-1; len: 14; abundance: -; v_gene: TRBV5-5; d_gene: -; CDR3aa: CASSSLGGSTEAFF; CDR3nt: TGTGCCAGCAGCTCTCTGGGGGGGAGCACTGAAGCTTTCTTT
j_gene: TRBJ1-6; len: 19; abundance: medium-sized; v_gene: TRBV5-4; d_gene: TRBD1; CDR3aa: CASSPWTGEIGSYNSPLHF; CDR3nt: TGTGCCAGCAGCCCCTGGACAGGGGAGATCGGTTCCTATAATTCACCCCTCCACTTT
j_gene: TRBJ2-1; len: 16; abundance: -; v_gene: TRBV7-9; d_gene: TRBD1; CDR3aa: CASSSNRGPGYNEQFF; CDR3nt: TGTGCCAGCAGCTCGAATAGGGGGCCGGGCTACAATGAGCAGTTCTTC
j_gene: TRBJ2-3; len: 17; abundance: -; v_gene: TRBV28; d_gene: -; CDR3aa: CASSLDIGEWVTDTQYF; CDR3nt: TGTGCCAGCAGCCTGGACATTGGGGAATGGGTCACAGATACGCAGTATTTT
j_gene: TRBJ1-1; len: 14; abundance: -; v_gene: TRBV5-4; d_gene: TRBD1; CDR3aa: CASSLQGKGTEAFF; CDR3nt: TGTGCCAGCAGCCTACAGGGGAAAGGGACTGAAGCTTTCTTT
j_gene: TRBJ2-1; len: 14; abundance: -; v_gene: TRBV4-2; d_gene: -; CDR3aa: CASSQVAGLREQFF; CDR3nt: TGTGCCAGCAGCCAAGTCGCGGGTTTACGTGAGCAGTTCTTC